The present entry profiles one T cell receptor (beta chain) with its context. The antigen is undetermined. The CDR3 runs to 14 residues. The V gene end was trimmed by 3 bases and the J gene end by 4 bases; junction bases not matched to a gene: 5. In germline, CDR1 is SGHAT, CDR2 FQNNGV. These data belong to a study of somatic mutations in cytotoxic T cells in rheumatoid arthritis. Here immunoSEQ multiplex PCR was the method, and the copy in TCRdb shows in-frame clones only, minus some. The table has under 20,000 clones, roughly 90% seen once. Study-level points and caveats: Rheumatoid arthritis patients showed CD8+ clonality increasing with age, unlike healthy controls. Statistical analysis of the slight TRBV07 underrepresentation in rheumatoid arthritis patients did not adjust for multiple comparisons. Patients with rheumatoid arthritis did not differ significantly from age-matched healthy controls in CD8+ T-cell clonality.

Using positive magnetic bead selection on an AutoMACS, CD4+ and CD8+ cells were isolated, after which their purity was checked by flow cytometry. Sequencing was performed on CD8+ T cells sorted from blood. The rearrangement uses TRBV11-2 and TRBJ2-7; 8 bases map to TRBD1. The sequence was collected from a man between 35 and 55 years old in good health. CDR3 protein: CASSFSTGAYEQYF. Written as DNA, the CDR3 is TGTGCCAGCAGCTTCTCGACAGGGGCATACGAGCAGTACTTC.